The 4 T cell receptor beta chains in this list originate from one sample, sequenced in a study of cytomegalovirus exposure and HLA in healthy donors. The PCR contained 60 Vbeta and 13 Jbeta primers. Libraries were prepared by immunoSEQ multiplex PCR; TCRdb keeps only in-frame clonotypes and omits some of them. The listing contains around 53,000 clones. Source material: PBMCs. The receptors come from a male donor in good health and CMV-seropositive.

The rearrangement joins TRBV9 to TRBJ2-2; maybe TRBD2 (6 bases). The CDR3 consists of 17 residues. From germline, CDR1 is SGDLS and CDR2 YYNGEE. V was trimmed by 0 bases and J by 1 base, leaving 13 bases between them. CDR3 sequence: CASSVEVWGVNTGELFF. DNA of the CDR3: TGTGCCAGCAGCGTAGAGGTGTGGGGGGTGAACACCGGGGAGCTGTTTTTT.

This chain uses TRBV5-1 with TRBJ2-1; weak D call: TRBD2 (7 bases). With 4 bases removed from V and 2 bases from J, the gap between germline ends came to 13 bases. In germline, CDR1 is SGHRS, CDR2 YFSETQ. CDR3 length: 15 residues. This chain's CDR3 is CASSRGGVAYNEQFF. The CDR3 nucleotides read TGCGCCAGCAGCCGAGGGGGGGTGGCCTACAATGAGCAGTTCTTC.

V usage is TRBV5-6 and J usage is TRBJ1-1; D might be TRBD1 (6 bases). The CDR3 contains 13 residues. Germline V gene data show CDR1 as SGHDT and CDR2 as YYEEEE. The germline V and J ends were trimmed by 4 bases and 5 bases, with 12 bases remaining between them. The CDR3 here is CASSPYRDTEAFF. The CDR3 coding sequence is TGTGCCAGCAGCCCATACAGGGATACTGAAGCTTTCTTT. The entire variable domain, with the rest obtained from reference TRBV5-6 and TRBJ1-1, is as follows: DAGVTQSPTHLIKTRGQQVTLRCSPKSGHDTVSWYQQALGQGPQFIFQYYEEEERQRGNFPDRFSGHQFPNYSSELNVNALLLGDSALYLCASSPYRDTEAFFGQGTRLTVV.

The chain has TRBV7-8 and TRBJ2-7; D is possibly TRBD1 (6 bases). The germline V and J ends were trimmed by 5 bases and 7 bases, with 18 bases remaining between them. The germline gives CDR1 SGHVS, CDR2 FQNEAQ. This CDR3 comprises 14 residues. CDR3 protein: CASSQKTGAREQYF. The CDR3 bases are TGTGCCAGCAGCCAAAAGACAGGCGCCCGTGAGCAGTACTTC.